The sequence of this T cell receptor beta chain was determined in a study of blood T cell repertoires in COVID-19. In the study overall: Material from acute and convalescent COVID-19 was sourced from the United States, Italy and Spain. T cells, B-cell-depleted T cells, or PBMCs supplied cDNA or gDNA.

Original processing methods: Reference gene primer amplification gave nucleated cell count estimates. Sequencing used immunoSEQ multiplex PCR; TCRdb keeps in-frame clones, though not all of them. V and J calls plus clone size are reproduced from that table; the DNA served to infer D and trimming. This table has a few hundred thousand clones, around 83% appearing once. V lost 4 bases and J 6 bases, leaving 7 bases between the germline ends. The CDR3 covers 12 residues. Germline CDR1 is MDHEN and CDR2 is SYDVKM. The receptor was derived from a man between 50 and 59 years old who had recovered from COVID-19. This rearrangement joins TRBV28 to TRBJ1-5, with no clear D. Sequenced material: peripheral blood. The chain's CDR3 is CASSSVLQPQHF. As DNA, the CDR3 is TGTGCCAGCAGTTCGGTACTTCAGCCCCAGCATTTT.